This TCR beta chain was identified during a study of blood T cell repertoires in COVID-19. Study-wide context: Collection of acute and convalescent COVID-19 samples took place in the United States, Italy and Spain. PBMCs, B-cell-depleted T cells, or T cells were the source of the cDNA or gDNA that made up the material.

Original processing notes: Amplified reference gene primers provided the basis for estimating nucleated cell counts. Sequencing was performed with immunoSEQ multiplex PCR; in TCRdb, only in-frame clones are kept and a portion is missing. V and J calls and clone size follow that table, whereas D and trimming were derived from the DNA. This table holds 68,000 or so clones, less than 95% found once. CDR1 and CDR2 from the germline V gene are SGHTA and FQGNSA. The CDR3 covers 15 residues. The V gene lost 5 bases and the J gene lost 0 bases, with 10 bases spanning the gap. The Seattle patients joined while their infection was active and were tracked longitudinally afterward.

The sequence was collected from a man aged 50 to 60 with COVID-19, enrolled during active disease. J is TRBJ1-4 and V is TRBV7-2; D unclear. Sequencing was carried out using peripheral blood. This CDR3 is CASSERRATNEKLFF. CDR3 nucleotides: TGTGCCAGCAGCGAGAGGAGAGCAACTAATGAAAAACTGTTTTTT.